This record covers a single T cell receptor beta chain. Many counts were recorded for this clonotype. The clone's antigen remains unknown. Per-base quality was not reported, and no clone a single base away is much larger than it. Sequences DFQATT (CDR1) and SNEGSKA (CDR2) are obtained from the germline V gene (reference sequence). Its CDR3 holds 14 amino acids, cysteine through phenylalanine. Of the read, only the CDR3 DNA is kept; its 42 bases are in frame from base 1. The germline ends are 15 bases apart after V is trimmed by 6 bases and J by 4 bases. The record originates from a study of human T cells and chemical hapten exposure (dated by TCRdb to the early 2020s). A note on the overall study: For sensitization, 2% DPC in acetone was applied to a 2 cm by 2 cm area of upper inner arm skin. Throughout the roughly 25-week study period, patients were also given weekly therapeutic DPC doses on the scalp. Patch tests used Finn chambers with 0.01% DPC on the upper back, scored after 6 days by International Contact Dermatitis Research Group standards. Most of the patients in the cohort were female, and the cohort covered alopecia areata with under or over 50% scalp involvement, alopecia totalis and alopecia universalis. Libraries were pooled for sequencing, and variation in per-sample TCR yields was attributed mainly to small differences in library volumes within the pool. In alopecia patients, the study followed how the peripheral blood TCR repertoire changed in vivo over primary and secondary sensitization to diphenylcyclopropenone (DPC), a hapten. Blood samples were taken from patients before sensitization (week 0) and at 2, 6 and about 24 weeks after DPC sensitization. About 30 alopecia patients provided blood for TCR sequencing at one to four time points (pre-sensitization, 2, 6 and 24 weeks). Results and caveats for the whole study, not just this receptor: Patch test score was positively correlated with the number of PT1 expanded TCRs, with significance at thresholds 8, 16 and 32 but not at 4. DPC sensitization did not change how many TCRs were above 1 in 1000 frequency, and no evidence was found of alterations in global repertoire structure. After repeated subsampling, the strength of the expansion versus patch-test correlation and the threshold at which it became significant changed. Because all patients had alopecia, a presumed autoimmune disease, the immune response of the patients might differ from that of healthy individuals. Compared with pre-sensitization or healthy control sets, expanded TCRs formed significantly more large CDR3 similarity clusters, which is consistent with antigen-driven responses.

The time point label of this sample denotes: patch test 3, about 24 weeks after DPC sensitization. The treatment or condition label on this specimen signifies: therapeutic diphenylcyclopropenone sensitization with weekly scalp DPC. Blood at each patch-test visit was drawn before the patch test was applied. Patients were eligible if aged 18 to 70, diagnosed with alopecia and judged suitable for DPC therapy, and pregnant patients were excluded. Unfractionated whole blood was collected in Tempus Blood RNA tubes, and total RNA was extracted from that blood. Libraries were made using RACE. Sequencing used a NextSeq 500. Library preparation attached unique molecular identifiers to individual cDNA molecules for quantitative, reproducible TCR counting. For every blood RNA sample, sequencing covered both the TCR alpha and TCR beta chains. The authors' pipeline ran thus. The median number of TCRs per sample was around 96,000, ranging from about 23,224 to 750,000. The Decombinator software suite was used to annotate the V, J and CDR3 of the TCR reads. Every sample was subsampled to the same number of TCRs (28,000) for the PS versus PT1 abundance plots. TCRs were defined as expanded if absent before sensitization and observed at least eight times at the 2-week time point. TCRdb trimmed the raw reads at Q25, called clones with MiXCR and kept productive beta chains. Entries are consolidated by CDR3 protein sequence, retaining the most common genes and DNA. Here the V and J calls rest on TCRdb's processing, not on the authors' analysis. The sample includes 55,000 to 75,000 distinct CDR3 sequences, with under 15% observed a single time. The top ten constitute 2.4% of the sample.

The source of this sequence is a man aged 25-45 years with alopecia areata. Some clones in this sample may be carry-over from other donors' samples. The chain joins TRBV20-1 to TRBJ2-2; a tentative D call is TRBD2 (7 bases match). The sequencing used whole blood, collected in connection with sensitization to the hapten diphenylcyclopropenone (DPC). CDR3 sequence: CSAPWGGPTGELFF. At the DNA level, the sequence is TGCAGTGCCCCCTGGGGGGGCCCCACCGGGGAGCTGTTTTTT.